This T cell receptor (beta chain) is from a study of blood T cells in healthy people across ages. Turning to the study itself: The template switching approach captured approximately one barcoded beta molecule for every two T cells. Study-level results: Older individuals had lower TCR beta diversity per million T cells (the decline was roughly linear).

This clonotype was found a few times. The antigen remains unidentified. There are 15 residues in the CDR3. Per sample, a minimum of 6 million PBMCs were isolated. Extracted total RNA amounted to at least 5.5 micrograms for each sample. With a J-beta primer mix and a sample-barcoded 5' primer, a second PCR ran about 6 to 11 cycles. TCRdb itself ran the 5' RACE reads through MiXCR, one entry per CDR3 protein. The repertoire holds hundreds of thousands of distinct CDR3 sequences, with around a fifth as singletons. The source of this sequence is a man aged 70 or older in good health. This sequence joins TRBV12-3 or TRBV12-4 and TRBJ2-5; 11 bases line up with TRBD2. The DNA end is a closer match to TRBJ2-1, so the J assignment may be wrong. The sequenced sample was blood. The DNA for the CDR3 is TGTGCCAGCAGTTTAACTAGCGGGAGTCCCCATGAGCAGTTCTTC. Amino acids: CASSLTSGSPHEQFF.